This passage covers 27 T cell receptor beta chains from one sample sequenced in a study of blood T cell repertoires in COVID-19. Data came from immunoSEQ multiplex PCR; TCRdb stores just in-frame clones and leaves some out. The repertoire consists of approximately 320,000 clones, with about 90% occurring once and the leading ten covering over 8.5%. Sequenced input: peripheral blood. The receptors derive from a woman in her 30s with COVID-19, enrolled during active disease.

This clone was recorded once. The chain uses TRBV5-1 and TRBJ2-7, with 9 bases fitting TRBD1. Germline loops: CDR1 SGHRS, CDR2 YFSETQ. The CDR3 consists of 15 residues. Trimming took 2 bases from V and 3 from J; bases not matched to a gene: 6. The CDR3 protein is CASSFQTGGNYEQYF. CDR3 coding DNA: TGCGCCAGCAGCTTCCAGACAGGGGGGAACTACGAGCAGTACTTC.

The J gene is TRBJ2-7, the V gene TRBV28, with a tentative D call TRBD1 (6 bases). The CDR3 covers 15 residues. Germline CDR1 reads MDHEN; CDR2 reads SYDVKM. Trimming took off 2 bases at V and 0 bases at J, with 11 bases between the two ends. The CDR3 DNA reads TGTGCCAGCAGTTTACGAAGGACAGTCTCCTACGAGCAGTACTTC. Protein product: CASSLRRTVSYEQYF.

This clone was observed a single time. The chain employs TRBV7-2 and TRBJ2-5, with D maybe TRBD2 (5 bases). The V end lost 5 bases, the J end lost 2 bases, and 15 bases lay between the germline ends. Germline V gives CDR1 SGHTA, CDR2 FQGNSA. The CDR3 loop spans 15 amino acids. The CDR3 protein is CASSPGNQKQETQYF. In DNA, the CDR3 is TGTGCCAGCAGCCCCGGGAATCAAAAACAAGAGACCCAGTACTTC.

The chain has TRBV11-3 and TRBJ2-3; 10 bases match TRBD2. The germline V gene has CDR1 SGHNT and CDR2 YENEEA. V was clipped by 5 bases and J by 3 bases; unmatched bases: 8. This CDR3 comprises 16 residues. The CDR3: CASSPVAGLATDTQYF. Written as DNA, the CDR3 is TGTGCCAGCAGCCCAGTCGCGGGACTAGCGACAGATACGCAGTATTTT.

The chain employs TRBV6-5 and TRBJ1-6, with unresolved D. CDR1 is MNHEY, CDR2 SVGAGI, per germline. The V end lost 8 bases, the J end lost 5 bases, and 10 bases lay between the germline ends. The CDR3 spans 13 residues. DNA of the CDR3: TGTGCCAGCTGGTGGCAGAATAATTCACCCCTCCACTTT. It specifies CASWWQNNSPLHF.

The chain carries TRBV27 and TRBJ1-2, with a possible D match to TRBD1 (5 bases). This CDR3 contains 14 residues. Germline values: CDR1 MNHEY, CDR2 SMNVEV (reference sequence). The V end lost 2 bases, the J end lost 5 bases, and 12 bases lay between the germline ends. CDR3 residues: CASSLRGEGYGYTF. Written as DNA, the CDR3 is TGTGCCAGCAGTTTACGGGGGGAAGGTTATGGCTACACCTTC.

This clone has a handful of counts. V and J are TRBV7-9 and TRBJ1-6; TRBD1 matches 7 bases. V dropped 1 base and J dropped 4; count of bases not matched to a gene: 10. This CDR3 is 18 amino acids long. The germline V gene encodes CDR1 SEHNR and CDR2 FQNEAQ (reference sequence). The chain's CDR3 is CASSLVDREHFYNSPLHF. The CDR3 bases are TGTGCCAGCAGCTTAGTTGACAGGGAACACTTTTATAATTCACCCCTCCACTTT.

V gene TRBV29-1 combines with J gene TRBJ2-7, with D tentatively TRBD2 (6 bases). The CDR3 contains 14 residues. V was shortened by 6 bases and J by 5 bases, with 20 bases between the two germline ends. Germline loops: CDR1 SQVTM, CDR2 ANQGSEA. The CDR3 protein is CSVLRDSQENEQYF. The CDR3 DNA reads TGCAGCGTGTTACGGGACTCCCAGGAGAACGAGCAGTACTTC.

This clone turned up a few times. The chain uses TRBV2 and TRBJ1-2; D remains unclear. Trimming pared 3 bases from V and 5 bases from J, leaving 13 bases between. The CDR3 runs to 14 residues. Per germline, CDR1 SNHLY and CDR2 FYNNEI. The CDR3 nucleotides read TGTGCCAGCAGTGAGGTCCCGGGAACTTATGGCTACACCTTC. The encoded protein is CASSEVPGTYGYTF.

J is TRBJ2-3 and V is TRBV7-2; 12 bases agree with TRBD2. Germline trimming cut 4 bases from V and 4 bases from J; bases unmatched to any gene: 6. The CDR3 runs to 16 residues. Germline V gene data show CDR1 as SGHTA and CDR2 as FQGNSA. CDR3 DNA: TGTGCCAGCAGCTATCTAGCGGGGGGGTCCGCAGATACGCAGTATTTT. It translates to CASSYLAGGSADTQYF. The whole variable domain, filled in from reference TRBV7-2 and TRBJ2-3, reads GAGVSQSPSNKVTEKGKDVELRCDPISGHTALYWYRQSLGQGLEFLIYFQGNSAPDKSGLPSDRFSAERTGGSVSTLTIQRTQQEDSAVYLCASSYLAGGSADTQYFGPGTRLTVL.

In its sample, this clone was seen once. Other DNA sequences in the same sample also yield this CDR3. The chain links TRBV28 to TRBJ1-1, with a tentative D call TRBD1 (5 bases). V lost 3 bases, J lost 2 bases, and 7 bases lay in between. From germline, CDR1 is MDHEN and CDR2 SYDVKM. This CDR3 contains 13 residues. The CDR3 nucleotides read TGTGCCAGCAGTTTTAGGGGAAACACTGAAGCTTTCTTT. As protein: CASSFRGNTEAFF.

V and J are TRBV27 and TRBJ1-2; D might be TRBD1 (6 bases). The CDR3 length is 14 residues. The ends were cut back, 0 bases at V and 2 bases at J, with 7 bases in the middle. Looked up from germline, CDR1 is MNHEY and CDR2 is SMNVEV (reference sequence). The CDR3 bases are TGTGCCAGCAGTTTATCGGACAGCAACTATGGCTACACCTTC. As protein: CASSLSDSNYGYTF.

This clone was seen once. The J gene is TRBJ2-7, the V gene TRBV10-3; 8 bases line up with TRBD1. There are 15 residues in the CDR3. Germline loops: CDR1 ENHRY, CDR2 SYGVKD. Trimming at V came to 4 bases and at J to 0 bases, leaving 5 bases not matched to a gene. The CDR3, as DNA: TGTGCCATCAGTGCAGGGGGCACAAGCTCCTACGAGCAGTACTTC. It yields the protein CAISAGGTSSYEQYF.

The chain couples TRBV9 to TRBJ2-7; 10 bases map to TRBD1. V lost 0 bases to trimming and J lost 6 bases; unmatched junction nucleotides: 9. This CDR3 comprises 16 residues. Germline assignment: CDR1 SGDLS and CDR2 YYNGEE. The CDR3 coding sequence is TGTGCCAGCAGCGTAGTAGACAGGGGGCAAGTTAGCGAGCAGTACTTC. Translating gives CASSVVDRGQVSEQYF.

J is TRBJ2-7 and V is TRBV11-2; D is possibly TRBD1 (6 bases). V was clipped by 5 bases and J by 3 bases, with 17 bases between them. From germline, CDR1 is SGHAT and CDR2 FQNNGV. The CDR3 contains 15 residues. The CDR3 DNA follows: TGTGCCAGCAGCCGGACAGCCAAAGGGAGCTACGAGCAGTACTTC. Translation: CASSRTAKGSYEQYF.

The chain joins TRBV19 to TRBJ1-1; maybe TRBD1 (6 bases). This CDR3 region has 12 residues. Germline CDR1 LNHDA, CDR2 SQIVND (reference sequence). V gave up 9 bases and J gave up 4 bases, with 12 bases separating them. The CDR3 DNA reads as TGTGCCAGCCAGGGGTTAAGCACTGAAGCTTTCTTT. Amino acid sequence: CASQGLSTEAFF.

V gene TRBV18 combines with J gene TRBJ1-1; 8 bases align to TRBD1. Unmatched junction bases numbered 9, after V lost 3 bases and J lost 0 bases. Germline V gene lookup returns CDR1 KGHSH and CDR2 LQKENI. This CDR3 spans 17 amino acids. CDR3 protein: CASSPPGQDLMNTEAFF. DNA of the CDR3: TGTGCCAGCTCACCTCCGGGACAGGACCTCATGAACACTGAAGCTTTCTTT. Full variable domain (missing parts from reference TRBV18 and TRBJ1-1): NAGVMQNPRHLVRRRGQEARLRCSPMKGHSHVYWYRQLPEEGLKFMVYLQKENIIDESGMPKERFSAEFPKEGPSILRIQQVVRGDSAAYFCASSPPGQDLMNTEAFFGQGTRLTVV.

The V and J genes are TRBV27 and TRBJ1-1; tentatively, D is TRBD1 (6 bases). This CDR3 has 18 amino acids. CDR1 MNHEY and CDR2 SMNVEV come from the germline V gene (reference sequence). Trimming removed 1 base from V and 0 bases from J, with 18 bases in between. Written as DNA, the CDR3 is TGTGCCAGCAGTTTATACCCGGGACACATGGCCCTGAACACTGAAGCTTTCTTT. Amino acid sequence: CASSLYPGHMALNTEAFF.

This clone has just one count. The chain is built from TRBV18 and TRBJ1-5, with D unresolved. Trimming shortened V by 6 bases and J by 3 bases, and 12 bases separated the two germline ends. CDR3 size: 14 residues. Germline V gene lookup returns CDR1 KGHSH and CDR2 LQKENI. Here the CDR3 reads CASSRFIHNQPQHF. In DNA, the CDR3 is TGTGCCAGCTCGCGCTTTATCCACAATCAGCCCCAGCATTTT. The variable domain in full, completed from reference TRBV18 and TRBJ1-5, reads NAGVMQNPRHLVRRRGQEARLRCSPMKGHSHVYWYRQLPEEGLKFMVYLQKENIIDESGMPKERFSAEFPKEGPSILRIQQVVRGDSAAYFCASSRFIHNQPQHFGDGTRLSIL.

This sequence joins TRBV5-1 and TRBJ2-7, with D possibly TRBD1 on 6 matching bases. The CDR3 sequence is 15 residues long. Per the germline V gene, CDR1 is SGHRS and CDR2 is YFSETQ. V dropped 4 bases and J dropped 3 bases, with 17 bases sitting between them. In DNA form, the CDR3 reads TGCGCCAGCAGCGAACTCAGGGGTCCGTTCTACGAGCAGTACTTC. Its protein product is CASSELRGPFYEQYF.

The chain employs TRBV27 and TRBJ2-7; possible D gene TRBD1, 5 bases. Germline lookup yields CDR1 MNHEY and CDR2 SMNVEV (reference sequence). The CDR3 has 14 amino acids. The V end was cut by 5 bases, the J end by 3 bases, with 14 bases between. CDR3 DNA: TGTGCCAGCAGTCTAGGACACTCGGGCTACGAGCAGTACTTC. Protein sequence: CASSLGHSGYEQYF.

The V gene is TRBV18, the J gene TRBJ1-2; D gene unclear. Germline V CDR1 and CDR2: KGHSH, LQKENI. The V and J ends lost 3 bases and 0 bases respectively, with 17 bases between them. The CDR3 runs to 17 residues. In DNA, the CDR3 is TGTGCCAGCTCACCCGTAGAGAGGGCTAAGGCTAACTATGGCTACACCTTC. As protein: CASSPVERAKANYGYTF.

This clone has a single count. V and J are TRBV3-1 (or the pseudogene TRBV3-2) and TRBJ1-1; D is unclear. Per the germline V gene, CDR1 is LGHDT and CDR2 is YNNKEL (reference sequence). V lost 1 base and J lost 8, with 5 bases in between. The CDR3 is 11 residues long. CDR3 region: CASSQGQEAFF. The CDR3 DNA reads TGTGCCAGCAGCCAAGGTCAAGAAGCTTTCTTT.

This clone was seen just once. V is TRBV4-1 and J is TRBJ1-5; 9 bases match TRBD1. CDR1 and CDR2 from the germline V gene are MGHRA and YSYEKL. The V and J ends lost 0 bases and 5 bases, in that order; junction bases with no gene match: 5. The CDR3 length is 16 residues. The CDR3 region has the DNA TGCGCCAGCAGCCAAGATCGGGACAGGGAATATCAGCCCCAGCATTTT. Translation gives CASSQDRDREYQPQHF.

CDR3 in amino acids: CASSSGFSLGTEAFF. The DNA for the CDR3 is TGCGCCAGCAGTTCAGGTTTCTCTCTGGGCACTGAAGCTTTCTTT. The rearrangement uses TRBV5-1 and TRBJ1-1, with D hard to call. V was trimmed by 5 bases and J by 4 bases, leaving 18 bases between them. This CDR3 spans 15 amino acids. CDR1 and CDR2 (germline): SGHRS, YFSETQ.

V gene TRBV24-1 combines with J gene TRBJ1-1; D remains unclear. This CDR3 contains 15 residues. Trimming left V 9 bases short and J 1 base short, with 17 bases between. The germline CDR1 and CDR2 sequences are KGHDR and SFDVKD. This chain's CDR3 is CATAPPHTTNTEAFF. In nucleotides, the CDR3 is TGTGCCACCGCCCCTCCCCACACTACGAACACTGAAGCTTTCTTT.

The J gene is TRBJ2-7, the V gene TRBV6-5; 9 bases align to TRBD2. Trimming removed 0 bases from V and 5 bases from J; junction bases left unmatched: 8. In germline, CDR1 is MNHEY, CDR2 SVGAGI. The CDR3 loop spans 16 amino acids. CDR3 DNA sequence: TGTGCCAGCAGTTACTCGTTGGGACTAGCTCCCGACGAGCAGTACTTC. Translation: CASSYSLGLAPDEQYF.